These 14 T cell receptor beta chains originate from one sample sequenced in a study of PD-1 blockade in classical Hodgkin lymphoma. Described time point: cycle 4 day 1 (C4D1), after 6 weeks of nivolumab. Each of the patients experienced relapse following autologous stem cell transplantation, and their brentuximab vedotin exposure differed. Method: immunoSEQ multiplex PCR; TCRdb's copy keeps in-frame clones and lacks some. This table holds about 23,000 clones, around nine tenths found once. Sequences were derived from peripheral blood mononuclear cells (PBMCs), sampled before the fourth cycle of nivolumab. The source of these receptors is a human donor with classical Hodgkin lymphoma.

This clone came up once. This chain uses TRBV12-2 with TRBJ2-3; TRBD1, the table's D call, was not compared with the DNA. TRBV12-2 is a documented pseudogene. This CDR3 contains 17 residues. The CDR3 sequence is CASRLAGTNRSTDTQYF. In DNA form, the CDR3 reads TGTGCAAGTCGCTTAGCCGGAACCAACAGGAGCACAGATACGCAGTATTTT.

This chain joins TRBV4-1 and TRBJ1-2, with 7 bases aligning to TRBD1. Germline V CDR1 and CDR2: MGHRA, YSYEKL. The V gene end was trimmed by 4 bases and the J gene end by 4 bases; junction bases not matched to a gene: 12. The CDR3 covers 16 residues. The CDR3 here is CASSLGEGAQGYGYTF. The CDR3, as DNA: TGCGCCAGCAGCCTAGGAGAGGGGGCGCAGGGCTATGGCTACACCTTC.

J is TRBJ2-7 and V is TRBV29-1, with a weak D call TRBD2 (5 bases). The CDR3 is 12 amino acids. The V gene's germline CDR1 is SQVTM and CDR2 ANQGSEA. Trimming pared 2 bases from V and 4 bases from J, leaving 9 bases between. CDR3 coding DNA: TGCAGCGTTGAATCCGGGGTTTACGAGCAGTACTTC. Encoded protein: CSVESGVYEQYF.

This chain links TRBV7-9 with TRBJ2-2, with a possible D match to TRBD2 (5 bases). The CDR3 sequence is 15 residues long. The V and J ends lost 3 bases and 2 bases respectively, with 10 bases between them. From germline, CDR1 is SEHNR and CDR2 FQNEAQ (reference sequence). DNA of the CDR3: TGTGCCAGCAGCTTCGGAGGAGGTAACACCGGGGAGCTGTTTTTT. Protein: CASSFGGGNTGELFF.

The chain uses TRBV11-3 and TRBJ2-2; 7 bases are shared with TRBD1. Per germline, CDR1 SGHNT and CDR2 YENEEA. The CDR3 has 15 residues. V gave up 1 base and J gave up 3 bases; unmatched junction bases: 2. The CDR3 DNA is TGTGCCAGCAGCTTAGGACAGGGCGACACCGGGGAGCTGTTTTTT. Its protein is CASSLGQGDTGELFF.

The chain is built from TRBV27 and TRBJ1-1; possible D gene TRBD1, 6 bases. Trimming took off 5 bases at V and 1 base at J, with 11 bases between the two ends. This CDR3 has 14 amino acids. Germline CDR1 and CDR2: MNHEY and SMNVEV (reference sequence). In nucleotides, the CDR3 is TGTGCCAGCAGTCCGAACAGGGAGAACACTGAAGCTTTCTTT. Protein sequence: CASSPNRENTEAFF.

V and J are TRBV7-8 and TRBJ2-7, with 7 bases identical to TRBD1. The CDR3 is made up of 13 amino acids. Germline loops: CDR1 SGHVS, CDR2 FQNEAQ. Trimming removed 0 bases from V and 4 bases from J; junction bases left unmatched: 0. CDR3 protein: CASSLATGYEQYF. The CDR3 DNA is TGTGCCAGCAGCTTAGCGACAGGGTACGAGCAGTACTTC. Based on the CDR3 plus reference TRBV7-8 and TRBJ2-7, the full variable domain is GAGVSQSPRYKVAKRGQDVALRCDPISGHVSLFWYQQALGQGPEFLTYFQNEAQLDKSGLPSDRFFAERPEGSVSTLKIQRTQQEDSAVYLCASSLATGYEQYFGPGTRLTVT.

The chain recombines TRBV27 with TRBJ2-7, with unresolved D. CDR1 and CDR2 from the germline V gene are MNHEY and SMNVEV (reference sequence). The V gene lost 2 bases and the J gene lost 2 bases, with 10 bases spanning the gap. This CDR3 contains 14 residues. In nucleotides, the CDR3 is TGTGCCAGCAGTTTAGGAGACCCACCCTACGAGCAGTACTTC. Translated, it gives CASSLGDPPYEQYF.

V and J are TRBV19 and TRBJ2-3; D possibly corresponds to TRBD2 (6 bases). V was pared by 4 bases and J by 1 base, with 15 bases between. Germline lookup yields CDR1 LNHDA and CDR2 SQIVND (reference sequence). This CDR3 is built from 16 residues. Here the CDR3 reads CASSTQSGTGTDTQYF. The CDR3, as DNA: TGTGCCAGTAGTACGCAATCCGGGACTGGCACAGATACGCAGTATTTT.

The V gene is TRBV6-5, the J gene TRBJ1-1, with D perhaps matching TRBD1 (6 bases). This CDR3 has 13 amino acids. Germline values: CDR1 MNHEY, CDR2 SVGAGI. V lost 5 bases to trimming and J lost 7 bases, with 14 bases between them. CDR3 in amino acids: CASSQGMQGEAFF. The CDR3 nucleotides read TGTGCCAGCAGTCAGGGGATGCAGGGTGAAGCTTTCTTT.

This clone appeared a single time. The genes are TRBV5-4 and TRBJ2-2, with TRBD1 identical over 7 bases. The germline V gene encodes CDR1 SGHNT and CDR2 YYREEE (reference sequence). Trimming took 1 base from V and 3 from J; bases not matched to a gene: 3. The length of the CDR3 is 15 residues. The CDR3 region has the DNA TGTGCCAGCAGCTTGAGGGGGCCCCACACCGGGGAGCTGTTTTTT. Protein: CASSLRGPHTGELFF.

V and J are TRBV2 and TRBJ2-6; 8 nucleotides match TRBD1. The CDR3 extends over 16 amino acids. Losses at the gene ends were 4 bases for V and 5 bases for J; bases not matched to a gene: 7. CDR1 is SNHLY, CDR2 FYNNEI, per germline. The CDR3 DNA reads TGTGCCAGCAGTGGTAAGACAGGGGATAGGGCCAACGTCCTGACTTTC. It yields the protein CASSGKTGDRANVLTF.

The V call is TRBV5-6, the J call TRBJ2-3, with D perhaps matching TRBD2 (6 bases). V was trimmed by 2 bases and J by 0 bases, leaving 13 bases between them. The CDR3 has 16 residues. Germline-derived CDR1 and CDR2 are SGHDT and YYEEEE. As DNA, the CDR3 is TGTGCCAGCAGCTTACGAGCGGGTGGTAGCACAGATACGCAGTATTTT. Its protein product is CASSLRAGGSTDTQYF.

This chain uses TRBV6-6 with TRBJ2-7; the D gene is possibly TRBD1 (6 bases). The CDR3 totals 16 residues. V shed 6 bases and J shed 5 bases, with 23 bases lying between them. Germline lookup yields CDR1 MNHNY and CDR2 SVGAGI (reference sequence). This CDR3 is CASSLIPGHPSHEQYF. The CDR3 DNA reads as TGTGCCAGCAGCCTCATACCGGGACACCCTTCACACGAGCAGTACTTC.